This T cell receptor beta chain stems from a study of T cell responses to AZD1222 COVID-19 vaccine. Study-wide findings and caveats: At baseline, seropositivity was found in only six or seven AZD1222 recipients. Close to half of all spike-specific TCRs reportedly target regions of the variants that are unmutated.

With regard to this clone: The antigen remains undetermined. A junction end diverges from the germline sequence, so it may reflect a read error.

Profiling relied on immunoSEQ multiplex PCR, and the TCRdb table lists in-frame clones only, not all of them. Here the sample spans some 110,000 clones, 93% being singletons. The CDR3 length is 13 residues. Germline lookup yields CDR1 SSHAT and CDR2 FNYEAQ (reference sequence). The receptor's source is an adult in good health. The chain combines TRBV7-7 with TRBJ2-3; D perhaps matches TRBD2 (5 bases). Sample: peripheral blood, taken on day 0 of AZD1222 vaccination. The CDR3 loop reads CASSQRATDTQYF. The CDR3 DNA is TGTGCTAGCAGCCAGAGGGCTACAGATACGCAGTATTTT.